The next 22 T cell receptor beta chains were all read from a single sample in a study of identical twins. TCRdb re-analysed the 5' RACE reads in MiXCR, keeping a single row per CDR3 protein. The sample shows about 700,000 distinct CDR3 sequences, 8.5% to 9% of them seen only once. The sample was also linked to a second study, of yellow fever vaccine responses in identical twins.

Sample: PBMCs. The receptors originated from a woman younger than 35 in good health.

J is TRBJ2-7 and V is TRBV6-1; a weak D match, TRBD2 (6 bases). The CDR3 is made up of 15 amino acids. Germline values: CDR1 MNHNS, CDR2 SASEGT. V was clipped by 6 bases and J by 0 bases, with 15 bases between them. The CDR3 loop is CASSLGLLNSYEQYF. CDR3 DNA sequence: TGTGCCAGCAGCCTGGGACTGCTGAACTCCTACGAGCAGTACTTC.

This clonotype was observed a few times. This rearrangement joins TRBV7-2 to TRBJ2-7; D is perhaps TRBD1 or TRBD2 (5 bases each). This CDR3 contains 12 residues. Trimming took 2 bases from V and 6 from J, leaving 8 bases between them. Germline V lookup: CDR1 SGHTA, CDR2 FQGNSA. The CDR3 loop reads CASSLSGLEQYF. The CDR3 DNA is TGTGCCAGCAGCTTATCGGGGCTCGAGCAGTACTTC.

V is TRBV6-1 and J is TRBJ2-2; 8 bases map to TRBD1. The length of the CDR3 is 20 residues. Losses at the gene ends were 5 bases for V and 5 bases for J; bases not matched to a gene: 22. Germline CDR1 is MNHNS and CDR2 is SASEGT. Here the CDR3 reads CASSQSLIGQGRRGTGELFF. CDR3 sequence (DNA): TGTGCCAGCAGTCAATCCCTTATAGGACAGGGAAGGAGGGGGACCGGGGAGCTGTTTTTT.

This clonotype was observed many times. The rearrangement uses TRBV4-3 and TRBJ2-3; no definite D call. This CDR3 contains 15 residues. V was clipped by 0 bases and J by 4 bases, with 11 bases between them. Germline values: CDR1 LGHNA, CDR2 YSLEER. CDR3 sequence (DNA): TGCGCCAGCAGCCAAGAGGCCGAGGAAGCAGATACGCAGTATTTT. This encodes CASSQEAEEADTQYF.

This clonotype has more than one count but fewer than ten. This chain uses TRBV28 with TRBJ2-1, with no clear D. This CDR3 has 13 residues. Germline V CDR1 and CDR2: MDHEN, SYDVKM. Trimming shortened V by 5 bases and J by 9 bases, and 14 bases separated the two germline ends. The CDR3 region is CASSALPPGEQFF. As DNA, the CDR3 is TGTGCCAGCAGTGCACTACCCCCGGGTGAGCAGTTCTTC. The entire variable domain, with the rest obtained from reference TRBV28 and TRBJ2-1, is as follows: DVKVTQSSRYLVKRTGEKVFLECVQDMDHENMFWYRQDPGLGLRLIYFSYDVKMKEKGDIPEGYSVSREKKERFSLILESASTNQTSMYLCASSALPPGEQFFGPGTRLTVL.

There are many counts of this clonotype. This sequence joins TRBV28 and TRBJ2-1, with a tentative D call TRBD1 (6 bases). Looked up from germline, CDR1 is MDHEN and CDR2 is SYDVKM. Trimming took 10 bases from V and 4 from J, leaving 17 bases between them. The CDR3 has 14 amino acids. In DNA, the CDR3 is TGTGCCATCGACTCCGGGACAACTTACAATGAGCAGTTCTTC. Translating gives CAIDSGTTYNEQFF.

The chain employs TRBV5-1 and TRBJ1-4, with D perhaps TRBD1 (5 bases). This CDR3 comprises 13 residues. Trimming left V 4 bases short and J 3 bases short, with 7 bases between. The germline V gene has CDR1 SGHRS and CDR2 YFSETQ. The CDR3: CASSQGPNEKLFF. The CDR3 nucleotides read TGCGCCAGCAGCCAGGGCCCTAATGAAAAACTGTTTTTT.

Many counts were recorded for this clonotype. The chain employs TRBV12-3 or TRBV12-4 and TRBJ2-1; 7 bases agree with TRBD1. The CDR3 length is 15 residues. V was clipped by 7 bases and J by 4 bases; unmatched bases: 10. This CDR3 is CASTPGTALYNEQFF. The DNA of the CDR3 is TGTGCCAGCACCCCAGGGACAGCACTATACAATGAGCAGTTCTTC.

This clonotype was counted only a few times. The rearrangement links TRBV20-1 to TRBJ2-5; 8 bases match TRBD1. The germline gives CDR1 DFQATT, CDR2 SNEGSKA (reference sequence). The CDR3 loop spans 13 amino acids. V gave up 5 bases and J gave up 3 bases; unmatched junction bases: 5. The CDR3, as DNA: TGCAGTGCTTGGACAGGGACCGAAGAGACCCAGTACTTC. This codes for CSAWTGTEETQYF.

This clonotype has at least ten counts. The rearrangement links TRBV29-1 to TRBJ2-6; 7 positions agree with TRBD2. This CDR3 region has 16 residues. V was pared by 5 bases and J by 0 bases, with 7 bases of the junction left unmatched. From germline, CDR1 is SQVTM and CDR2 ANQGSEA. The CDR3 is CSVREGSVSGANVLTF. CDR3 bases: TGCAGCGTTAGGGAGGGGAGTGTCTCTGGGGCCAACGTCCTGACTTTC.

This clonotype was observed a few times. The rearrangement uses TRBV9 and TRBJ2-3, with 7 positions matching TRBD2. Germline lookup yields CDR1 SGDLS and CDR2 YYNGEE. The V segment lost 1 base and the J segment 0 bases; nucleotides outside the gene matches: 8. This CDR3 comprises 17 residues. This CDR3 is CASSVPSSGPSTDTQYF. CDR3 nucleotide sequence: TGTGCCAGCAGCGTACCGTCTAGCGGCCCTAGCACAGATACGCAGTATTTT.

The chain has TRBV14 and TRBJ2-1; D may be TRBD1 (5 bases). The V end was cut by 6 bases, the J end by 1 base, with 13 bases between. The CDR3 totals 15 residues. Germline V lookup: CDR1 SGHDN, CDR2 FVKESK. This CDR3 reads CASRYLDSSYNEQFF. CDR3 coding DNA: TGTGCCAGCAGGTACCTCGACAGTTCCTACAATGAGCAGTTCTTC.

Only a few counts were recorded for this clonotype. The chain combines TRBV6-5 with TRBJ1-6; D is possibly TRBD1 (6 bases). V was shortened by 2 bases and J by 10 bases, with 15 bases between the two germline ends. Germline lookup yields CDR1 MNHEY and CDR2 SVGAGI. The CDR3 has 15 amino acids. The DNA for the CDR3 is TGTGCCAGCAGTTACACTTGGGGGGCGGGCTCACCCCTCCACTTT. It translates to CASSYTWGAGSPLHF.

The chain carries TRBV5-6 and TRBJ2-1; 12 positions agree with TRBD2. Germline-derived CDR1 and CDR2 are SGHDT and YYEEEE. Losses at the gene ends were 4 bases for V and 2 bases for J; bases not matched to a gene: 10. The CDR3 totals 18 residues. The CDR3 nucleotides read TGTGCCAGCAGCCTCCCGACTAGCGGGGGCCTTACCTACAATGAGCAGTTCTTC. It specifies CASSLPTSGGLTYNEQFF. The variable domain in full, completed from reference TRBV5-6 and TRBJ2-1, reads DAGVTQSPTHLIKTRGQQVTLRCSPKSGHDTVSWYQQALGQGPQFIFQYYEEEERQRGNFPDRFSGHQFPNYSSELNVNALLLGDSALYLCASSLPTSGGLTYNEQFFGPGTRLTVL.

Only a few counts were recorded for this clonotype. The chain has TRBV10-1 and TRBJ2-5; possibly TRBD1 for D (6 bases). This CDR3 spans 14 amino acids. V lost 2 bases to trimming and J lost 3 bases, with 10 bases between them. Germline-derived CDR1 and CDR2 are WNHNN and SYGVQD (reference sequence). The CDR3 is CASSETGQKETQYF. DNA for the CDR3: TGCGCCAGCAGTGAGACGGGACAAAAAGAGACCCAGTACTTC.

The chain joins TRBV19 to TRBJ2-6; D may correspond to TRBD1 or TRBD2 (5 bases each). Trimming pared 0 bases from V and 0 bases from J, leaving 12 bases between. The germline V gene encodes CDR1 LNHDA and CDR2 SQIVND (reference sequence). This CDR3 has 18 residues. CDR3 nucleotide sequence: TGTGCCAGTAGTATAGATTGGGACGGATACTCTGGGGCCAACGTCCTGACTTTC. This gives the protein CASSIDWDGYSGANVLTF. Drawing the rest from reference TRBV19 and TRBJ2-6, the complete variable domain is DGGITQSPKYLFRKEGQNVTLSCEQNLNHDAMYWYRQDPGQGLRLIYYSQIVNDFQKGDIAEGYSVSREKKESFPLTVTSAQKNPTAFYLCASSIDWDGYSGANVLTFGAGSRLTVL.

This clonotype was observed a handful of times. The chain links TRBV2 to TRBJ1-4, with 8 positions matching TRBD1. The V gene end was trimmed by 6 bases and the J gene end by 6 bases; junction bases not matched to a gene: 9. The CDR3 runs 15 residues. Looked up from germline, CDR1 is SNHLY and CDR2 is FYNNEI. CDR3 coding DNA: TGTGCCAGCAGGACGCAGGGGGCATCGGATGAAAAACTGTTTTTT. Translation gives CASRTQGASDEKLFF.

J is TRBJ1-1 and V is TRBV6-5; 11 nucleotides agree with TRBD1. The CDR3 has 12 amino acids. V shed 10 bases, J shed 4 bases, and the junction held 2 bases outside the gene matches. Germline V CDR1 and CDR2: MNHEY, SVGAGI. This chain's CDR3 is CATGTGGTEAFF. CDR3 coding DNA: TGTGCCACCGGGACAGGGGGCACTGAAGCTTTCTTT.

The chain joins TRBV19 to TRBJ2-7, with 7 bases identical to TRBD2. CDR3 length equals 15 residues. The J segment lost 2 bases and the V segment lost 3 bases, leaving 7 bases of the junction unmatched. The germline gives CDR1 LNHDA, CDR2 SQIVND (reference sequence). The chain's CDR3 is CASSIGLDTTYEQYF. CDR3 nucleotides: TGTGCCAGTAGTATTGGACTAGACACCACCTACGAGCAGTACTTC.

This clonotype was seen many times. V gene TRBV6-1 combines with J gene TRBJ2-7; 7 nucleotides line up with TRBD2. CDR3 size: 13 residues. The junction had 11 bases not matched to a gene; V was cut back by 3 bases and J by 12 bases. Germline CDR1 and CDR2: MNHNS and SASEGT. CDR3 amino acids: CASSDSGSSRTYF. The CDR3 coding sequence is TGTGCCAGCAGTGATAGCGGGTCAAGTCGCACGTACTTC.

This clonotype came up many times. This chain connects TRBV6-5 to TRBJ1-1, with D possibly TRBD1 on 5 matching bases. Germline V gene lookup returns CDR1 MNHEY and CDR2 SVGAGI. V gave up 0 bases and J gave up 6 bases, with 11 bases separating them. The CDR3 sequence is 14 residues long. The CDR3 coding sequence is TGTGCCAGCAGTTACTCGGGGCAATTTTCTGAAGCTTTCTTT. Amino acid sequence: CASSYSGQFSEAFF.

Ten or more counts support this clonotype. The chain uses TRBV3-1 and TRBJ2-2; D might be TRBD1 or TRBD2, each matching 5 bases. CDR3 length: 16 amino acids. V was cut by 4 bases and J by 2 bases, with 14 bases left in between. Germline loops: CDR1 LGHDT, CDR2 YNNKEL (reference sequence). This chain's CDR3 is CASSPGRRSNTGELFF. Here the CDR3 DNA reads TGTGCCAGCAGCCCGGGGCGACGCTCTAACACCGGGGAGCTGTTTTTT.